This T cell receptor (beta chain) came from a study of T cells in Graves' hyperthyroidism and ophthalmopathy. Researchers amplified the TCR beta CDR3 regions from RNA transcripts. HTBI primers drove first-round RT-PCR of the TCR CDR3. TCRdb called the multiplex PCR reads again in MiXCR, with one record for every CDR3 protein. The sample includes around 350,000 distinct CDR3 sequences, 20% to 25% seen only once; the top ten take 73%. Germline V gene data show CDR1 as DFQATT and CDR2 as SNEGSKA (reference sequence). The CDR3 extends over 13 amino acids. Trimming took 3 bases from V and 2 from J, leaving 11 bases between them.

The sequence came from a man between 50 and 59 years old with Graves' hyperthyroidism. The chain couples TRBV20-1 to TRBJ2-7; the D gene is possibly TRBD2 (5 bases). Sequenced input: blood. The CDR3 spells CSARAGLTYEQYF. As DNA, the CDR3 is TGCAGTGCTAGGGCGGGCCTGACCTACGAGCAGTACTTC.